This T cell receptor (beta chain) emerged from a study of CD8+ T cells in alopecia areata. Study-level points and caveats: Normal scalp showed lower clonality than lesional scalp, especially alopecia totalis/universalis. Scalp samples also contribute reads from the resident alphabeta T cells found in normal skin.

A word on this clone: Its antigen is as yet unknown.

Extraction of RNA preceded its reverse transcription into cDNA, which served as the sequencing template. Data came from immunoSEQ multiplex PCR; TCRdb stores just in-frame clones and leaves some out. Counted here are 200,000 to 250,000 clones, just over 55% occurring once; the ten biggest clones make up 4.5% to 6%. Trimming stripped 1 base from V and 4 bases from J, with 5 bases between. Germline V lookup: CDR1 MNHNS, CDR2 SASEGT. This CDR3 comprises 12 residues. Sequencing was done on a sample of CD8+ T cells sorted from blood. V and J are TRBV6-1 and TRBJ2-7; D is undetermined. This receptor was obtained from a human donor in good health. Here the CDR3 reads CASSEGRYEQYF. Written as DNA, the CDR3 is TGTGCCAGCAGTGAAGGAAGGTACGAGCAGTACTTC.